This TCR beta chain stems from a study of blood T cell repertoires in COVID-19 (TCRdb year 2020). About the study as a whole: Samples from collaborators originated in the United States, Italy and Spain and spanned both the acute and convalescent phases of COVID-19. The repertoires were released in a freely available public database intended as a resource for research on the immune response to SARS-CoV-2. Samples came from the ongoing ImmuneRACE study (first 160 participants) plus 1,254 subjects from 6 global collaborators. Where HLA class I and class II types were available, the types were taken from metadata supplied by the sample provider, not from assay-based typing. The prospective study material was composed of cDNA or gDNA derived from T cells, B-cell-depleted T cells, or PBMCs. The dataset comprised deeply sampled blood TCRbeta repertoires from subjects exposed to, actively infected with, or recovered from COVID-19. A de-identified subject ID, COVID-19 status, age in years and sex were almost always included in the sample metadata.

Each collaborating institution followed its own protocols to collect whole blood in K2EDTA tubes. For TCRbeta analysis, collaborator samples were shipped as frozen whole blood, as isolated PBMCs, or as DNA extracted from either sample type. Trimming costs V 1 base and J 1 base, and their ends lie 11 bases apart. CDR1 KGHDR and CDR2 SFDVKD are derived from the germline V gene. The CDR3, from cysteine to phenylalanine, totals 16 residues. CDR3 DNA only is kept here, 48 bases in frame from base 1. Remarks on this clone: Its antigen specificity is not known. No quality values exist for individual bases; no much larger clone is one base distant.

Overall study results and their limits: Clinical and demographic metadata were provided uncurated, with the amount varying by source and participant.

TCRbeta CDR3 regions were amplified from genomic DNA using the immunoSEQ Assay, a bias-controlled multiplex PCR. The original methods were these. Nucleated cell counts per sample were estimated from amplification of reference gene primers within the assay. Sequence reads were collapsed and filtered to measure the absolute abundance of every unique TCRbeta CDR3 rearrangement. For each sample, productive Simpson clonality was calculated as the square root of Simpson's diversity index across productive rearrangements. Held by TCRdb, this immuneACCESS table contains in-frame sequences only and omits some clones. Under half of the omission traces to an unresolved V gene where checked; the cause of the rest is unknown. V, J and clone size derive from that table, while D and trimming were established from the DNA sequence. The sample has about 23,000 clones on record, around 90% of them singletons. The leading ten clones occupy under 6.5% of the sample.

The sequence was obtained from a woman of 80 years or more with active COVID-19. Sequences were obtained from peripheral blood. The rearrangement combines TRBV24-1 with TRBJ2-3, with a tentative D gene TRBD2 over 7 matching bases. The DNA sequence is TGTGCCACCAGTGATTTAAGGGGGGGCCGCACAGATACGCAGTATTTT. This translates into CATSDLRGGRTDTQYF.